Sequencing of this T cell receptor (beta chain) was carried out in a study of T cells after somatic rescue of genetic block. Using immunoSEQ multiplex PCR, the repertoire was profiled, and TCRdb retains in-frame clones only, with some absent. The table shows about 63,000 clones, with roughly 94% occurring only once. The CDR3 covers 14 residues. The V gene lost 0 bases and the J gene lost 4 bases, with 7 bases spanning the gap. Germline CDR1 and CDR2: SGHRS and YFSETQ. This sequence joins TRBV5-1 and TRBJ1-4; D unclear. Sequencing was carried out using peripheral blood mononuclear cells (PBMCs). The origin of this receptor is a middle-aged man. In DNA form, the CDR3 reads TGCGCCAGCAGCTTGGGCAGACTTAATGAAAAACTGTTTTTT. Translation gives CASSLGRLNEKLFF.